The 8 T cell receptor beta chains reported below all come from one sample, sequenced in a study of blood T cell repertoires in COVID-19. The data were produced by immunoSEQ multiplex PCR, yet TCRdb's version contains in-frame clones alone and is incomplete. The sample consists of some 10,000 clones, around 85% of them appearing once. Sequenced: peripheral blood. All receptors come from a man in his sixties with acute or convalescent COVID-19.

V is TRBV19 and J is TRBJ1-2, with TRBD1 as a possible D gene (6 bases). Trimming left V 2 bases short and J 5 bases short, with 9 bases between. Looked up from germline, CDR1 is LNHDA and CDR2 is SQIVND (reference sequence). This CDR3 region has 13 residues. The CDR3 sequence: CASSIKQGYGYTF. In DNA, the CDR3 is TGTGCCAGTAGTATAAAACAGGGTTATGGCTACACCTTC.

The chain is built from TRBV2 and TRBJ1-1; 7 bases match TRBD1. The length of the CDR3 is 14 residues. The V segment lost 10 bases and the J segment 6 bases; nucleotides outside the gene matches: 14. Germline values: CDR1 SNHLY, CDR2 FYNNEI. The CDR3 DNA reads TGTGCCAACGACAGGGCCCAGCGCGGGGCTGAAGCTTTCTTT. This sequence encodes CANDRAQRGAEAFF.

This sequence joins TRBV14 and TRBJ1-2, with D uncertain. The CDR3 is made up of 14 amino acids. The germline CDR1 and CDR2 sequences are SGHDN and FVKESK. V lost 1 base to trimming and J lost 8 bases, with 14 bases between them. In DNA, the CDR3 is TGTGCCAGCAGCCAAGGGACTGAATTGTGGGGCTACACCTTC. It is translated as CASSQGTELWGYTF.

The gene calls are TRBV28 and TRBJ1-1; no clear D. Trimming removed 3 bases at V and 8 bases at J, with 10 bases between. Germline V gene lookup returns CDR1 MDHEN and CDR2 SYDVKM. The length of the CDR3 is 12 residues. In nucleotides, the CDR3 is TGTGCCAGCAGTTTCGTTGGCAGAGAAGCTTTCTTT. Translating it yields CASSFVGREAFF.

This clone turned up a few times. The genes are TRBV19 and TRBJ2-6; D not resolved. This CDR3 region has 11 residues. Germline values: CDR1 LNHDA, CDR2 SQIVND (reference sequence). Trimming cost V 5 bases and J 12 bases, with 8 bases left between them. CDR3: CASSDRSVLTF. The CDR3 region has the DNA TGTGCCAGTAGTGACCGGAGCGTCCTGACTTTC. The full variable domain, its missing parts supplied by reference TRBV19 and TRBJ2-6, is DGGITQSPKYLFRKEGQNVTLSCEQNLNHDAMYWYRQDPGQGLRLIYYSQIVNDFQKGDIAEGYSVSREKKESFPLTVTSAQKNPTAFYLCASSDRSVLTFGAGSRLTVL.

The sample holds one count of this clone. The chain is built from TRBV19 and TRBJ2-5; D is perhaps TRBD1 (6 bases). The V end lost 5 bases, the J end lost 1 base, and 17 bases lay between the germline ends. Per germline, CDR1 LNHDA and CDR2 SQIVND (reference sequence). The CDR3 extends over 16 amino acids. DNA for the CDR3: TGTGCCAGTAGTGTAGGCCGGAGACAGGCCCAAGAGACCCAGTACTTC. Its translation is CASSVGRRQAQETQYF.

This clone has a handful of counts. V and J are TRBV6-5 and TRBJ2-7; 8 bases map to TRBD2. Per germline, CDR1 MNHEY and CDR2 SVGAGI. The CDR3 is 15 residues long. V shed 0 bases and J 2 bases; nucleotides not matched to a gene: 3. The CDR3 is CASSYSAGGPYEQYV. As DNA, the CDR3 is TGTGCCAGCAGTTACTCTGCGGGGGGCCCCTACGAGCAGTACGTC.

The J gene is TRBJ2-1, the V gene TRBV6-1, with 8 bases matching TRBD1. The CDR3 spans 15 residues. The germline gives CDR1 MNHNS, CDR2 SASEGT. J gave up 4 bases and V 3 bases, and 5 bases lay outside the gene matches. The CDR3 DNA reads TGTGCCAGCAGTGATGGACAGGGAGGATACAATGAGCAGTTCTTC. This gives the protein CASSDGQGGYNEQFF.